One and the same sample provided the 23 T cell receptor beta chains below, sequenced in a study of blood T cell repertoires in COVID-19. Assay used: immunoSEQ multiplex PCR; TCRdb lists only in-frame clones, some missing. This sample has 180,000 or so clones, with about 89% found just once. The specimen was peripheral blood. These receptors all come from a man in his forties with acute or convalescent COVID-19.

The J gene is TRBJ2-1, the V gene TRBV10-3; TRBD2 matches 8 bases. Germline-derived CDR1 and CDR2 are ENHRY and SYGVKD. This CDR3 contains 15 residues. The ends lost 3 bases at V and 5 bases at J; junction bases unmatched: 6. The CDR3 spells CAISEGLAPNNEQFF. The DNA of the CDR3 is TGTGCCATCAGTGAAGGACTAGCACCCAACAATGAGCAGTTCTTC.

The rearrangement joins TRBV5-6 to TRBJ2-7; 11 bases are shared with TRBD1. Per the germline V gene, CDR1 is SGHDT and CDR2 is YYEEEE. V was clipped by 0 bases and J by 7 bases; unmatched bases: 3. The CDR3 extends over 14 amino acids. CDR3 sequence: CASSLEGTGGEQYF. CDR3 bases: TGTGCCAGCAGCTTGGAGGGGACAGGGGGAGAGCAGTACTTC. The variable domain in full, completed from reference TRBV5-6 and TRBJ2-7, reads DAGVTQSPTHLIKTRGQQVTLRCSPKSGHDTVSWYQQALGQGPQFIFQYYEEEERQRGNFPDRFSGHQFPNYSSELNVNALLLGDSALYLCASSLEGTGGEQYFGPGTRLTVT.

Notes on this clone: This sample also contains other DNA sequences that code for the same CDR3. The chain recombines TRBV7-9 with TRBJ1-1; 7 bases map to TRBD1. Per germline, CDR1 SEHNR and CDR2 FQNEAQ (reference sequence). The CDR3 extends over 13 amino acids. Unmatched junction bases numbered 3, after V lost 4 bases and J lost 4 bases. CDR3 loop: CASSSQGGTEAFF. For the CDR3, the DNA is TGTGCCAGCAGCTCCCAGGGGGGCACTGAAGCTTTCTTT.

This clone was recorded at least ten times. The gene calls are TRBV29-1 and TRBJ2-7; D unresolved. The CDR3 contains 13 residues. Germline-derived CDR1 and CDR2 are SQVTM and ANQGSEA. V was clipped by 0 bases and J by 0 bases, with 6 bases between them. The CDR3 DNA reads TGCAGCGTTGAAGATGGCAACTCCTACGAGCAGTACTTC. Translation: CSVEDGNSYEQYF.

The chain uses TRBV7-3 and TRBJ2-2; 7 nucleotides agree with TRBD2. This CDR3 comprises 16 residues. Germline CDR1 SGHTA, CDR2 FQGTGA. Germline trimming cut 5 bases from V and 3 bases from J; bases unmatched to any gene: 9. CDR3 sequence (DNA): TGTGCCAGCAGCCCCCGGGAGCGGGGCTACACCGGGGAGCTGTTTTTT. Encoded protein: CASSPRERGYTGELFF.

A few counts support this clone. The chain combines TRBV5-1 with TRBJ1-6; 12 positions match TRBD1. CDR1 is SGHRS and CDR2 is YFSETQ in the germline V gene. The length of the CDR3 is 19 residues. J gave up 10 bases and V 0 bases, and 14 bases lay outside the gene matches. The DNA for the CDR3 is TGCGCCAGCAGCTTGGCCTGGGAGGGACAGGGGGCGATTGAGTCACCCCTCCACTTT. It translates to CASSLAWEGQGAIESPLHF.

The CDR3 loop reads CASSPGQNPTGYGYTF. CDR3 DNA sequence: TGTGCCAGCAGTCCTGGACAGAACCCGACGGGCTATGGCTACACCTTC. The V gene is TRBV28, the J gene TRBJ1-2; D perhaps matches TRBD1 (6 bases). Germline V CDR1 and CDR2: MDHEN, SYDVKM. The length of the CDR3 is 16 residues. V was shortened by 5 bases and J by 4 bases, with 20 bases between the two germline ends.

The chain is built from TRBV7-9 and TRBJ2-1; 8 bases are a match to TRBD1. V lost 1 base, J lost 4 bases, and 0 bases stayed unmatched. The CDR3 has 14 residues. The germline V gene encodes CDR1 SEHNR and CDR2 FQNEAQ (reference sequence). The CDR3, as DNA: TGTGCCAGCAGCTTAGGACAGGGGTACAATGAGCAGTTCTTC. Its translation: CASSLGQGYNEQFF. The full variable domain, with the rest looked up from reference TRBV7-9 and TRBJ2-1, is DTGVSQNPRHKITKRGQNVTFRCDPISEHNRLYWYRQTLGQGPEFLTYFQNEAQLEKSRLLSDRFSAERPKGSFSTLEIQRTEQGDSAMYLCASSLGQGYNEQFFGPGTRLTVL.

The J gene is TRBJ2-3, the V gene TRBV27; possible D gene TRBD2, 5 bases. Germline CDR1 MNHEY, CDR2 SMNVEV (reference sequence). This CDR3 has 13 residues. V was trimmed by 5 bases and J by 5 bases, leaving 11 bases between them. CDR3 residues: CASSPLGRDTQYF. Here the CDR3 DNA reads TGTGCCAGCAGTCCTCTGGGGAGAGATACGCAGTATTTT.

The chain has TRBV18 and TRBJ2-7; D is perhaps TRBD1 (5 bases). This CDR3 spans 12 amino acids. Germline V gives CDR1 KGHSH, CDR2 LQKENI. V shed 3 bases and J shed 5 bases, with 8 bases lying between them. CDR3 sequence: CASSPTEHEQYF. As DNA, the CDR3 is TGTGCCAGCTCACCGACAGAACACGAGCAGTACTTC.

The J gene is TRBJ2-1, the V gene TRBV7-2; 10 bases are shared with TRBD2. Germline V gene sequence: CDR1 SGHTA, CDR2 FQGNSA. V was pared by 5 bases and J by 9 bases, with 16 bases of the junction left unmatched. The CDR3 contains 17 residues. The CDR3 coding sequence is TGTGCCAGCAGCCCTGACGGACTAGCGGTTCCGACAGGTGAGCAGTTCTTC. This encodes CASSPDGLAVPTGEQFF.

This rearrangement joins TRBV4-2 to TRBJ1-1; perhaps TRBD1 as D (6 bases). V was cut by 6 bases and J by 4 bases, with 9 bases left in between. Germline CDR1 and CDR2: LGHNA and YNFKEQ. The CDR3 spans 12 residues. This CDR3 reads CASSQGPTEAFF. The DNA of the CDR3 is TGTGCCAGCAGTCAGGGGCCCACTGAAGCTTTCTTT.

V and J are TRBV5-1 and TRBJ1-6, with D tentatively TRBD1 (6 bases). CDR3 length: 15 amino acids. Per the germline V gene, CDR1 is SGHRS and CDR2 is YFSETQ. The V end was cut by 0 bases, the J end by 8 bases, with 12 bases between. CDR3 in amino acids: CASSLAPGEYSPLHF. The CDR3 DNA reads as TGCGCCAGCAGCTTGGCTCCAGGGGAATATTCACCCCTCCACTTT.

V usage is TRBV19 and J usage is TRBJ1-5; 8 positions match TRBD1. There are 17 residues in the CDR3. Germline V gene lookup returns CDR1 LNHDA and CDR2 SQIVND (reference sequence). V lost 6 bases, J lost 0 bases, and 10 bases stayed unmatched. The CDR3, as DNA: TGTGCCAGTAGCGTATCGGGGACAGGATATAGCAATCAGCCCCAGCATTTT. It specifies CASSVSGTGYSNQPQHF.

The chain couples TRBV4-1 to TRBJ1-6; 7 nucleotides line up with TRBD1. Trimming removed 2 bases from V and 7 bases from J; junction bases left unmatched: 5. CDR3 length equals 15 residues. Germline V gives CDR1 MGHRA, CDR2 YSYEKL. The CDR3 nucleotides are TGCGCCAGCAGCCAATCCGGGACAGCCAATTCACCCCTCCACTTT. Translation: CASSQSGTANSPLHF.

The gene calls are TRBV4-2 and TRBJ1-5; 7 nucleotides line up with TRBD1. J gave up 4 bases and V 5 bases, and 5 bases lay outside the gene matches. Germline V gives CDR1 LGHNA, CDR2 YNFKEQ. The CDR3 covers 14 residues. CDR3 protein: CASSFRDSNQPQHF. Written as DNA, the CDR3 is TGTGCCAGCAGCTTCCGGGACAGTAATCAGCCCCAGCATTTT.

The CDR3, as DNA: TGTGCCAGCAGCTTTTTTAGCGAGAGCTCCTACGAGCAGTACTTC. This encodes CASSFFSESSYEQYF. The chain joins TRBV7-2 to TRBJ2-7, with a possible D match to TRBD2 (5 bases). Germline values: CDR1 SGHTA, CDR2 FQGNSA. The CDR3 spans 15 residues. Trimming removed 3 bases at V and 0 bases at J, with 12 bases between. The variable domain in full, completed from reference TRBV7-2 and TRBJ2-7, reads GAGVSQSPSNKVTEKGKDVELRCDPISGHTALYWYRQSLGQGLEFLIYFQGNSAPDKSGLPSDRFSAERTGGSVSTLTIQRTQQEDSAVYLCASSFFSESSYEQYFGPGTRLTVT.

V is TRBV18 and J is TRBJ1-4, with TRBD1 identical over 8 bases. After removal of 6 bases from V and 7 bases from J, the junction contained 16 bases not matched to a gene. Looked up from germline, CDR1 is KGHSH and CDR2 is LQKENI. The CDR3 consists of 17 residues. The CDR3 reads CASSPSPGQGESEKLFF. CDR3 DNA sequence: TGTGCCAGCTCCCCCTCTCCCGGACAGGGTGAAAGTGAAAAACTGTTTTTT.

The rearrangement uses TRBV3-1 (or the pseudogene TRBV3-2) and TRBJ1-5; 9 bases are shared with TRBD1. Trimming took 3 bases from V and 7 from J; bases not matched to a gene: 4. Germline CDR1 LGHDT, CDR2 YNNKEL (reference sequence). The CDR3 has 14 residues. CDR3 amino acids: CASSHTGGRQPQHF. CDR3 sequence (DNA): TGTGCCAGCAGCCATACAGGGGGCCGACAGCCCCAGCATTTT.

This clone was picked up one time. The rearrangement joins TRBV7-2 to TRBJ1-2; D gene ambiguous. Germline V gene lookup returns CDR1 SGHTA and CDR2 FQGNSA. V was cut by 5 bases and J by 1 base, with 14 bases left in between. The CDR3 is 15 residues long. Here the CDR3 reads CASSPGENYNYGYTF. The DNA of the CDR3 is TGTGCCAGCAGCCCCGGGGAGAATTATAACTATGGCTACACCTTC. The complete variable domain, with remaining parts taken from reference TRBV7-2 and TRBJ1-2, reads GAGVSQSPSNKVTEKGKDVELRCDPISGHTALYWYRQSLGQGLEFLIYFQGNSAPDKSGLPSDRFSAERTGGSVSTLTIQRTQQEDSAVYLCASSPGENYNYGYTFGSGTRLTVV.

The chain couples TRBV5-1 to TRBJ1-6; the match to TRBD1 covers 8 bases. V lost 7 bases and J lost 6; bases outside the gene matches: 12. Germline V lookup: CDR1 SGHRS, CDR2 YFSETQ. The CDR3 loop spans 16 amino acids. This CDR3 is CASGDQGRGLNSPLHF. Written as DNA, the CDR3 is TGCGCCAGCGGAGACCAGGGCAGGGGGCTTAATTCACCCCTCCACTTT.

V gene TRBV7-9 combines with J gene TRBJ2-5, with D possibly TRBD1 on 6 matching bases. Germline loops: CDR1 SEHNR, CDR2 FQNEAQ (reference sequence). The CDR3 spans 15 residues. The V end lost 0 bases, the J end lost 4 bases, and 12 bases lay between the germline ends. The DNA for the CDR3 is TGTGCCAGCAGCTTAGCTTGGGACACCCCAGAGACCCAGTACTTC. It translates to CASSLAWDTPETQYF.

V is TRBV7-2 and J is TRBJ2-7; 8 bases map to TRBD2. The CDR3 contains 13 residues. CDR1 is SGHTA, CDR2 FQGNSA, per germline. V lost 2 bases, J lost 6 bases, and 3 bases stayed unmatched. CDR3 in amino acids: CASSLRRGVEQYF. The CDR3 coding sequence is TGTGCCAGCAGCTTACGGCGGGGGGTCGAGCAGTACTTC.